This TCR beta chain was observed in a study of T cells in Graves' hyperthyroidism and ophthalmopathy. The study, taken as a whole, reports: A median roughly 6.6 months before onset, the model predicted ophthalmopathy.

Ophthalmopathy patients all had a Clinical Activity Score of at least 3, a NOSPECS grade of at least 4 and disease under 3 months old. Thyroid ultrasound and orbital computed tomography, with clinical symptoms and serum thyroxine and TRAb, informed diagnoses. Germline values: CDR1 SEHNR, CDR2 FQNEAQ (reference sequence). J was trimmed by 0 bases and V by 6 bases; bases with no gene match: 4. This CDR3 is built from 16 residues. This clonotype was observed a handful of times. The target antigen is unknown. RNA transcripts were the template for amplifying TCR beta CDR3 regions. The TCR CDR3 first-round RT-PCR relied on the HTBI primer set. A single record per CDR3 protein comes from TCRdb applying MiXCR to the multiplex PCR reads. The sample contains about 350,000 distinct CDR3 sequences, about 16% of which appear only once.

The clonotype comes from a woman between 55 and 75 years old with Graves' ophthalmopathy. V gene TRBV7-9 combines with J gene TRBJ2-2; TRBD2 agrees at 10 bases. The sequenced sample consisted of blood. CDR3 residues: CASRPGTSANTGELFF. The CDR3 bases are TGTGCCAGCAGACCCGGGACTAGCGCGAACACCGGGGAGCTGTTTTTT.